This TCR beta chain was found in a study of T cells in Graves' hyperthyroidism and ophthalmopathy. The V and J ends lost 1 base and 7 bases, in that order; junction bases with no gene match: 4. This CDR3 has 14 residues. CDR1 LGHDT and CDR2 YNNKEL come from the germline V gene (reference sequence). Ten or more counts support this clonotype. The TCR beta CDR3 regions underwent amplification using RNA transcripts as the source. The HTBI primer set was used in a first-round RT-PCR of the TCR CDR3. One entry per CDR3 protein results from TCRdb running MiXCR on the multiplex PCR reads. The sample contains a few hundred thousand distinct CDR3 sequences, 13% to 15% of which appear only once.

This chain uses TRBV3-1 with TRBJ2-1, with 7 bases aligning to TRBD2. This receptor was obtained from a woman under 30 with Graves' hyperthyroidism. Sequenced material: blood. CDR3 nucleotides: TGTGCCAGCAGCCAAGCTGGAGCGGGGAATGAGCAGTTCTTC. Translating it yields CASSQAGAGNEQFF.